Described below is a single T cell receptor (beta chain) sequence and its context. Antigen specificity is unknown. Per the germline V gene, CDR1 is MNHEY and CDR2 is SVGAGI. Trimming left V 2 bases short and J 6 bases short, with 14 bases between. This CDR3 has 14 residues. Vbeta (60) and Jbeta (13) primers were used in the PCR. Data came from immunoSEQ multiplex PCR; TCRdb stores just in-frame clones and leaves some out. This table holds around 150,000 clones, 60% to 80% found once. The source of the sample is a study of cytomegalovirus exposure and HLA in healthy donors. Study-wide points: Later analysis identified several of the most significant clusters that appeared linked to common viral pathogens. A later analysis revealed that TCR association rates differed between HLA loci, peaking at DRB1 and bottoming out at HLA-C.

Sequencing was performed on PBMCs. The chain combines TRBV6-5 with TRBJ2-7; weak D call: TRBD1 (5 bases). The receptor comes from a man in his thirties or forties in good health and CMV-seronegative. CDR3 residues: CASSYGQGNAEQYF. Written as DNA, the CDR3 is TGTGCCAGCAGTTACGGGCAGGGTAACGCCGAGCAGTACTTC.